The entry below describes one T cell receptor (beta chain). Its matching antigen is unknown. This specimen comes from a study of T cell responses to AZD1222 COVID-19 vaccine. Study results and caveats: Donors were chiefly white British, with a greater number of females, and clonal diversity was perhaps underestimated. Once two AZD1222 doses were given, Spike-specific TCR breadth and depth went up. Regions 160-218 and 743-854 held dominance among vaccine-associated CD4 TCRs, which spanned spike.

Trimming cost V 9 bases and J 5 bases, with 17 bases left between them. Germline V CDR1 and CDR2: SGHKS, YYEKEE (reference sequence). The CDR3 spans 13 residues. The data were produced by immunoSEQ multiplex PCR, yet TCRdb's version contains in-frame clones alone and is incomplete. This sample has about 140,000 clones; more than 70% occur once, and the top ten carry roughly 1.7%. J is TRBJ1-1 and V is TRBV5-5, with D maybe TRBD1 (5 bases). The source is an adult who received the AZD1222 COVID-19 vaccine. Source: peripheral blood, taken 28 days after the second AZD1222 dose. The CDR3 DNA sequence: TGTGCCACTAACGGAGCAGGGCTGACTGAAGCTTTCTTT. Its translation is CATNGAGLTEAFF. The full variable domain, in which reference TRBV5-5 and TRBJ1-1 provide the parts outside the CDR3, is DAGVTQSPTHLIKTRGQQVTLRCSPISGHKSVSWYQQVLGQGPQFIFQYYEKEERGRGNFPDRFSARQFPNYSSELNVNALLLGDSALYLCATNGAGLTEAFFGQGTRLTVV.